These 2 T cell receptor beta chains came from one sample sequenced in a study of shared clonotypes between healthy human individuals. Assay used: immunoSEQ multiplex PCR; TCRdb lists only in-frame clones, some missing. The sample holds some 2,500,000 clones, approximately 94% seen once. The sequenced sample was naive CD4+ T cells from PBMCs. Subset in this sample: CD45RA+ positively selected. These receptor sequences come from a man younger than 30 in good health. Some clones in this sample may be carry-over from other donors' samples.

As concerns this clone: Other DNA sequences in the same sample also yield this CDR3. The J gene is TRBJ1-3, the V gene TRBV7-2; weak D call: TRBD1 (6 bases). Trimming removed 1 base at V and 4 bases at J, with 8 bases between. Germline V CDR1 and CDR2: SGHTA, FQGNSA. The length of the CDR3 is 14 residues. This chain's CDR3 is CASSLVGQGNTIYF. In nucleotides, the CDR3 is TGTGCCAGCAGCTTAGTGGGACAAGGAAACACCATATATTTT.

This clone appeared a single time. The J gene is TRBJ2-1, the V gene TRBV5-1, with 8 bases identical to TRBD2. V was clipped by 3 bases and J by 6 bases; unmatched bases: 11. Looked up from germline, CDR1 is SGHRS and CDR2 is YFSETQ. The CDR3 spans 16 residues. CDR3 region: CASSWTSSFASNEQFF. The DNA for the CDR3 is TGCGCCAGCAGCTGGACTAGCAGCTTTGCGTCCAATGAGCAGTTCTTC.